The entry below describes one T cell receptor (beta chain). Its cognate antigen is unknown. Using immunoSEQ multiplex PCR, the repertoire was profiled, and TCRdb retains in-frame clones only, with some absent. The repertoire holds roughly 3,200 clones, with around two thirds as singletons. Germline CDR1 reads SGHRS; CDR2 reads YFSETQ. J gave up 2 bases and V 0 bases, and 5 bases lay outside the gene matches. The CDR3 length is 15 residues. This sample is drawn from a study of STAT3 mutations in large granular lymphocyte leukemia. Study-level results: Clonal expansion was inferred from samples taken at other timepoints. In T-cell large granular lymphocyte leukemia, about half of patients showed multiple immunodominant subclonotypes.

The rearrangement links TRBV5-1 to TRBJ2-7; TRBD1 agrees at 7 bases. Sequences were obtained from peripheral blood mononuclear cells. This clonotype was sampled from a woman in her 40s with T-cell large granular lymphocyte leukemia. Some clones in this sample may be carry-over from other donors' samples. CDR3 coding DNA: TGCGCCAGCAGCTTGGGGACCGGGACAGCCTACGAGCAGTACTTC. Protein sequence: CASSLGTGTAYEQYF.